Presented here are 31 T cell receptor beta chains from one specimen sequenced in a study of human T cells and chemical hapten exposure. As to time point: patch test 1, 2 weeks after DPC sensitization. Treatment defined: therapeutic diphenylcyclopropenone sensitization with weekly scalp DPC. MiXCR was run by TCRdb on the RACE reads, yielding one entry per CDR3 protein. The sample has roughly 160,000 distinct CDR3 sequences, more than 14% seen once. Sequencing used whole blood, obtained in connection with sensitization to the hapten diphenylcyclopropenone (DPC). The receptors shown here come from a woman younger than 45 with alopecia areata. Some clones in this sample may be carry-over from other donors' samples.

This clonotype was picked up a small number of times. J is TRBJ2-3 and V is TRBV24-1, with D perhaps matching TRBD2 (6 bases). With 3 bases removed from V and 5 bases from J, the gap between germline ends came to 8 bases. CDR3 length: 13 residues. Germline CDR1 and CDR2: KGHDR and SFDVKD. The CDR3 DNA is TGTGCCACCAGTGATCTGGGAGGAGATACGCAGTATTTT. Its protein is CATSDLGGDTQYF.

The chain carries TRBV6-2 or TRBV6-3 and TRBJ1-5; no clear D. The germline V gene has CDR1 MNHEY and CDR2 SVGEGT. The V end lost 6 bases, the J end lost 3 bases, and 18 bases lay between the germline ends. This CDR3 is built from 16 residues. The CDR3 coding sequence is TGTGCCAGCAGCTACCCCCCGCAGGTTCTCAATCAGCCCCAGCATTTT. Protein sequence: CASSYPPQVLNQPQHF.

The chain links TRBV3-1 to TRBJ1-2; possible D gene TRBD1, 5 bases. V dropped 4 bases and J dropped 6 bases, with 12 bases sitting between them. From germline, CDR1 is LGHDT and CDR2 YNNKEL (reference sequence). The CDR3 extends over 13 amino acids. Here the CDR3 DNA reads TGTGCCAGCAGCCCTCCACAGGCTGATGGCTACACCTTC. It is translated as CASSPPQADGYTF.

This chain links TRBV6-6 with TRBJ2-7; TRBD2 matches at 12 bases. Germline V lookup: CDR1 MNHNY, CDR2 SVGAGI (reference sequence). V lost 5 bases to trimming and J lost 5 bases; unmatched junction nucleotides: 10. CDR3 length equals 16 residues. The DNA of the CDR3 is TGTGCCAGCAGTCTAGCGGGGGGGCGTCAGATCGACGAGCAGTACTTC. Translated: CASSLAGGRQIDEQYF.

The sample holds a few counts of this clonotype. The chain uses TRBV7-3 and TRBJ2-2, with D perhaps TRBD1 or TRBD2 (6 bases each). Trimming shortened V by 0 bases and J by 2 bases, and 7 bases separated the two germline ends. This CDR3 is built from 15 residues. CDR1 SGHTA and CDR2 FQGTGA come from the germline V gene. In DNA form, the CDR3 reads TGTGCCAGCAGCTTAACGGGGGGCAACACCGGGGAGCTGTTTTTT. It is translated as CASSLTGGNTGELFF.

This rearrangement joins TRBV11-3 to TRBJ2-1; D is ambiguous. Between the trimmed V and J ends, which lost 5 bases and 10 bases, there was a span of 12 bases. Germline V lookup: CDR1 SGHNT, CDR2 YENEEA. The CDR3 is made up of 12 amino acids. In nucleotides, the CDR3 is TGTGCCAGCAGCCTCCGCGTGGACGAGCAGTTCTTC. Protein sequence: CASSLRVDEQFF.

In this sample, this clonotype turned up many times. The chain recombines TRBV4-2 with TRBJ2-7, with D maybe TRBD1 (6 bases). This CDR3 is 16 amino acids long. V was clipped by 1 base and J by 2 bases, with 15 bases between them. Germline V gives CDR1 LGHNA, CDR2 YNFKEQ. CDR3: CASSQVRGTTTYEQYF. CDR3 nucleotide sequence: TGTGCCAGCAGCCAAGTTAGAGGGACAACTACCTACGAGCAGTACTTC.

The sample holds a few counts of this clonotype. This chain uses TRBV6-5 with TRBJ1-2, with D uncertain. Looked up from germline, CDR1 is MNHEY and CDR2 is SVGAGI. This CDR3 has 18 residues. Between the trimmed V and J ends, which lost 0 bases and 1 base, there was a span of 18 bases. The CDR3 here is CASSYSLPDGKDNYGYTF. The CDR3 DNA reads as TGTGCCAGCAGTTACTCCTTGCCTGACGGGAAGGATAACTATGGCTACACCTTC.

The rearrangement joins TRBV14 to TRBJ2-7; TRBD1 agrees at 7 bases. V was clipped by 3 bases and J by 5 bases; unmatched bases: 13. CDR3 length: 16 residues. Germline assignment: CDR1 SGHDN and CDR2 FVKESK. The CDR3 DNA is TGTGCCAGCAGCCAGAAGCTCCGACAGGGTGGCCACGAGCAGTACTTC. This translates into CASSQKLRQGGHEQYF. The full variable domain, its missing parts supplied by reference TRBV14 and TRBJ2-7, is EAGVTQFPSHSVIEKGQTVTLRCDPISGHDNLYWYRRVMGKEIKFLLHFVKESKQDESGMPNNRFLAERTGGTYSTLKVQPAELEDSGVYFCASSQKLRQGGHEQYFGPGTRLTVT.

Comment on this clonotype: A read error may explain this, as a much larger clone is one base away. V and J are TRBV6-1 and TRBJ2-5; a weak D match, TRBD1 (5 bases). The CDR3 extends over 13 amino acids. Germline lookup yields CDR1 MNHNS and CDR2 SASEGT. The CDR3 region is CTSRDRPMETQYF. DNA of the CDR3: TGTACCAGCAGGGATAGACCTATGGAGACCCAGTACTTC.

In its sample, this clonotype was seen many times. The V and J genes are TRBV13 and TRBJ1-2; D is possibly TRBD1 (5 bases). The CDR3 spans 13 residues. Germline V CDR1 and CDR2: PRHDT, FYEKMQ (reference sequence). The V and J ends lost 3 bases and 4 bases respectively, with 9 bases between them. CDR3 nucleotides: TGTGCCAGCAGCTTCCAGGGAATCTATGGCTACACCTTC. Amino acid sequence: CASSFQGIYGYTF.

This clonotype was counted only a few times. The V call is TRBV3-1, the J call TRBJ1-1; 9 positions agree with TRBD1. Trimming took 6 bases from V and 10 from J; bases not matched to a gene: 12. The CDR3 is made up of 14 amino acids. Germline CDR1 reads LGHDT; CDR2 reads YNNKEL (reference sequence). The CDR3 here is CASRSIGQGRGAFF. The CDR3 DNA sequence: TGTGCCAGCAGATCCATTGGACAGGGGAGGGGAGCTTTCTTT.

V and J are TRBV12-3 or TRBV12-4 and TRBJ1-6, with D uncertain. The germline V and J ends were trimmed by 4 bases and 8 bases, with 9 bases remaining between them. The CDR3 has 13 residues. CDR3 coding DNA: TGTGCCAGCAGTTCAAGACCGGATTCACCCCTCCACTTT. Protein: CASSSRPDSPLHF.

The J gene is TRBJ2-3, the V gene TRBV28; perhaps TRBD2 as D (6 bases). Trimming left V 5 bases short and J 2 bases short, with 23 bases between. CDR3 length equals 18 residues. Germline values: CDR1 MDHEN, CDR2 SYDVKM. The CDR3 DNA reads TGTGCCAGCAGTCCCATTCGTGGGCAGGGAGGATCCACAGATACGCAGTATTTT. The encoded protein is CASSPIRGQGGSTDTQYF.

This clonotype was recorded many times. The chain carries TRBV11-2 and TRBJ2-2; TRBD1 is a possible D gene (5 bases). The length of the CDR3 is 13 residues. V was cut by 5 bases and J by 8 bases, with 12 bases left in between. Germline V gives CDR1 SGHAT, CDR2 FQNNGV. Here the CDR3 reads CASSPTGEGELFF. DNA for the CDR3: TGTGCCAGCAGCCCAACAGGAGAGGGGGAGCTGTTTTTT.

This chain joins TRBV28 and TRBJ1-1; tentative D call: TRBD1 (6 bases). The germline V gene has CDR1 MDHEN and CDR2 SYDVKM. The CDR3 is 13 residues long. V lost 7 bases to trimming and J lost 1 base, with 10 bases between them. CDR3 amino acids: CASNVQGNTEAFF. The CDR3 DNA reads TGTGCCAGCAACGTACAGGGGAACACTGAAGCTTTCTTT.

This chain connects TRBV15 to TRBJ1-2; 9 positions match TRBD1. The CDR3 is made up of 14 amino acids. Trimming took 5 bases from V and 8 from J; bases not matched to a gene: 9. Germline loops: CDR1 LNHNV, CDR2 YYDKDF (reference sequence). The DNA for the CDR3 is TGTGCCACCAGCGGGGACAGGGCGCGGGGAGGCTACACCTTC. Protein: CATSGDRARGGYTF. Full variable domain (remainder filled in from reference TRBV15 and TRBJ1-2): DAMVIQNPRYQVTQFGKPVTLSCSQTLNHNVMYWYQQKSSQAPKLLFHYYDKDFNNEADTPDNFQSRRPNTSFCFLDIRSPGLGDTAMYLCATSGDRARGGYTFGSGTRLTVV.

There are many counts of this clonotype. The V and J genes are TRBV7-8 and TRBJ2-7; D not resolved. The germline gives CDR1 SGHVS, CDR2 FQNEAQ. This CDR3 comprises 15 residues. Trimming removed 1 base at V and 0 bases at J, with 10 bases between. The CDR3 here is CASSLVEGSSYEQYF. The DNA of the CDR3 is TGTGCCAGCAGCTTAGTGGAAGGAAGCTCCTACGAGCAGTACTTC.

This clonotype was observed many times. The chain has TRBV10-3 and TRBJ2-3; 13 bases align to TRBD2. The V gene's germline CDR1 is ENHRY and CDR2 SYGVKD. J lost 2 bases, V lost 6 bases, and 2 bases had no gene match. This CDR3 has 15 amino acids. The CDR3 DNA follows: TGTGCCATCAGACTAGCGGGAGGGCCCACAGATACGCAGTATTTT. Its translation: CAIRLAGGPTDTQYF.

This clonotype appeared a few times. The CDR3: CAISVHLGDTQYF. CDR3 coding DNA: TGTGCCATATCCGTCCACTTGGGAGATACGCAGTATTTT. The chain couples TRBV10-3 to TRBJ2-3; no firm D call. Per germline, CDR1 ENHRY and CDR2 SYGVKD. CDR3 length: 13 residues. The V and J ends lost 9 bases and 5 bases respectively, with 15 bases between them.

This clonotype was picked up a small number of times. This sequence joins TRBV7-6 and TRBJ2-1; no definite D call. The CDR3 is 18 amino acids. V shed 1 base and J shed 1 base, with 17 bases lying between them. CDR1 SGHVS and CDR2 FNYEAQ come from the germline V gene. The CDR3 loop is CASSLGARPSASYNEQFF. For the CDR3, the DNA is TGTGCCAGCAGCTTAGGTGCCAGGCCAAGCGCGTCCTACAATGAGCAGTTCTTC.

V and J are TRBV10-1 and TRBJ2-7; 8 positions agree with TRBD1. Germline values: CDR1 WNHNN, CDR2 SYGVQD (reference sequence). This CDR3 comprises 13 residues. With V trimmed by 6 bases and J by 6 bases, 7 bases remained unmatched. This chain's CDR3 is CASSRDRPSEQYF. In DNA, the CDR3 is TGCGCCAGCAGCCGGGACAGGCCTTCCGAGCAGTACTTC.

This clonotype was seen many times. The gene calls are TRBV9 and TRBJ1-4, with 7 bases aligning to TRBD1. The CDR3 has 14 amino acids. Trimming cost V 4 bases and J 8 bases; bases outside gene matches: 8. Per the germline V gene, CDR1 is SGDLS and CDR2 is YYNGEE. The CDR3 coding sequence is TGTGCCAGCAGCCGTACAGGGGAGGGAGAAAAACTGTTTTTT. It translates to CASSRTGEGEKLFF.

This clonotype was observed many times. The chain couples TRBV7-2 to TRBJ1-5; D possibly corresponds to TRBD1 (6 bases). Trimming left V 0 bases short and J 7 bases short, with 13 bases between. This CDR3 contains 15 residues. The germline V gene encodes CDR1 SGHTA and CDR2 FQGNSA. The CDR3 is CASSLASGGTQPQHF. In DNA form, the CDR3 reads TGTGCCAGCAGCTTAGCGAGCGGAGGGACACAGCCCCAGCATTTT.

This clonotype was counted at least ten times. The chain links TRBV28 to TRBJ2-1; possibly TRBD1 or TRBD2 for D (6 bases each). This CDR3 spans 15 amino acids. The V gene's germline CDR1 is MDHEN and CDR2 SYDVKM. V was cut by 5 bases and J by 7 bases, with 18 bases left in between. CDR3 amino acids: CASSPPAGEVNEQFF. The DNA of the CDR3 is TGTGCCAGCAGTCCCCCGGCAGGGGAGGTGAATGAGCAGTTCTTC.

This chain connects TRBV21-1 to TRBJ2-2. TRBV21-1 counts as a pseudogene. The CDR3 has 15 amino acids. The CDR3 is CASRKAGRYTGELFF. CDR3 bases: TGTGCCAGCCGAAAGGCAGGACGGTACACCGGGGAGCTGTTTTTT.

This chain uses TRBV24-1 with TRBJ2-1; 7 nucleotides line up with TRBD2. The length of the CDR3 is 15 residues. V shed 3 bases and J 8 bases; nucleotides not matched to a gene: 9. Germline-derived CDR1 and CDR2 are KGHDR and SFDVKD. CDR3 DNA: TGTGCCACCAGTGATATGAGCGGGGCCACCTATGAGCAGTTCTTC. As protein: CATSDMSGATYEQFF.

Comment on this clonotype: The junction differs from germline at one of its ends, possibly a read error. V usage is TRBV6-5 and J usage is TRBJ2-1; 10 bases match TRBD1. The germline V gene has CDR1 MNHEY and CDR2 SVGAGI. This CDR3 has 16 residues. The CDR3 here is CASSYSGTGVGNVQFF. The CDR3 nucleotides are TGTGCCAGCAGTTACTCCGGGACAGGGGTGGGGAATGTGCAGTTCTTC.

This clonotype came up many times. The rearrangement uses TRBV6-1 and TRBJ2-5; D is possibly TRBD1 (5 bases). Trimming stripped 1 base from V and 4 bases from J, with 16 bases between. Germline CDR1 and CDR2: MNHNS and SASEGT. This CDR3 is built from 16 residues. The CDR3 spells CASSEVLGQGRETQYF. The CDR3 nucleotides read TGTGCCAGCAGTGAAGTGCTCGGGCAGGGCCGAGAGACCCAGTACTTC.

A few counts support this clonotype. The CDR3 region has the DNA TGTGCCAGCGGCAGGGAGTACAATGAGCAGTTCTTC. Its translation: CASGREYNEQFF. J is TRBJ2-1 and V is TRBV11-1; D tentatively fits TRBD1 or TRBD2 (5 bases each). V lost 8 bases and J lost 4, with 9 bases in between. The germline V gene encodes CDR1 SGHAT and CDR2 FQDESV (reference sequence). The CDR3 has 12 amino acids.

The chain couples TRBV6-2 or TRBV6-3 to TRBJ1-5, with D uncertain. This CDR3 is built from 16 residues. The V gene lost 7 bases and the J gene lost 3 bases, with 19 bases spanning the gap. Germline CDR1 reads MNHEY; CDR2 reads SVGEGT. Here the CDR3 reads CASMGFSTSSNQPQHF. The CDR3 DNA follows: TGTGCCAGCATGGGGTTTAGTACTTCGTCCAATCAGCCCCAGCATTTT.